This T cell receptor (beta chain) was obtained from a study of blood T cell repertoires in COVID-19. Study as a whole: Sources were T cells, B-cell-depleted T cells, or PBMCs; the material itself was cDNA or gDNA.

TCRdb's table, derived via immunoSEQ multiplex PCR, lists solely in-frame clones and lacks some. This repertoire shows about 70,000 clones, 65% to 80% found once; its top ten account for around 27%. The sample was peripheral blood. The receptor was derived from a woman aged 80 or over with active or convalescent COVID-19.

The CDR3 loop reads CASSQRRQGNTEAFF. The CDR3 DNA sequence: TGTGCCAGCAGCCAACGCAGGCAAGGGAACACTGAAGCTTTCTTT. V and J are TRBV14 and TRBJ1-1; D ambiguous. This CDR3 comprises 15 residues. V lost 2 bases, J lost 1 base, and 11 bases lay in between. Germline V lookup: CDR1 SGHDN, CDR2 FVKESK.